The entry that follows covers one T cell receptor beta chain sequence. The antigen is not known. This CDR3 comprises 11 residues. Germline loops: CDR1 DFQATT, CDR2 SNEGSKA (reference sequence). V gave up 4 bases and J gave up 3 bases, with 7 bases separating them. This record belongs to a study of beta chain features in type 1 diabetes. Whole-study results and caveats: All four CD4+ subsets of Type 1 diabetes patients contained TCRB CDR3s that were moderately but significantly shorter. These data did not resolve whether HLA type affects TCRB rearrangement. Reduced insertions and increased deletions marked VDJ junctions in type 1 diabetes patients.

All of the isolated RNA was reverse transcribed, so expressed TCRB transcripts were sequenced. The repertoire was sequenced with immunoSEQ multiplex PCR; TCRdb's copy has only in-frame clones and lacks some. The sample contains 310,000 or so clones, about 15% of which appear only once. Sequenced material: naive CD4+ T cells from blood. The receptor was isolated from a man in his late teens or twenties with type 1 diabetes. This chain links TRBV20-1 with TRBJ2-7; D is ambiguous. The CDR3, as DNA: TGCAGTGCTATCGACAACTACGAGCAGTACTTC. It translates to CSAIDNYEQYF.